This T cell receptor (beta chain) was documented in a study of CD8 T cells in ankylosing spondylitis. Overall study results and limits: There was a TCR beta motif, made of several highly homologous variants, that appeared characteristic of ankylosing spondylitis blood. Several of the motif variants were reported before in synovial fluid and blood from reactive arthritis.

After removal of 6 bases from V and 5 bases from J, the junction contained 14 bases not matched to a gene. Germline CDR1 is KGHDR and CDR2 is SFDVKD. The CDR3 spans 16 residues. 5'-RACE, quantitative and with molecular barcodes, yielded the TCR beta libraries. One entry per CDR3 protein results from TCRdb running MiXCR on the 5' RACE reads. Of 200,000 to 250,000 distinct CDR3 sequences in the sample, 15% to 20% were seen once. This clonotype has just a few counts. Its antigen is as yet unknown. Input material: blood, either unsorted or a sorted T cell fraction (not recorded which). V usage is TRBV24-1 and J usage is TRBJ2-5; 7 bases fit TRBD2. This receptor was identified in a male donor with ankylosing spondylitis. The CDR3 spells CATSLVLRREPETQYF. DNA of the CDR3: TGTGCCACCAGTTTGGTTTTAAGGCGGGAGCCCGAGACCCAGTACTTC.